This is a list of T cell receptor beta chains from one sample in a study of T cell responses to AZD1222 COVID-19 vaccine. Measured with immunoSEQ multiplex PCR; TCRdb has only the in-frame clones, and not every one. The table lists around 130,000 clones, approximately 90% of them singletons, with under 4% in the top ten. The specimen comprised peripheral blood, sampled on day 0 of AZD1222 vaccination. The source of these receptors is an adult in good health. Each CDR3 is given with its conserved first and last residue. The order of the fields is V gene, clone size, D gene, J gene, CDR3 protein, CDR3 DNA. A D gene is named only where the DNA matches it firmly. Clone size is not always given. Where it is, it says once, few, many or a class for expanded clones.

TRBV6-1	few	-	TRBJ2-4	CASSEGRIQYF	TGTGCCAGCAGTGAAGGACGGATTCAGTACTTC
TRBV5-1	-	-	TRBJ1-1	CASSLGGRNTEAFF	TGCGCCAGCAGCTTGGGGGGGCGGAACACTGAAGCTTTCTTT
TRBV10-3	few	-	TRBJ1-1	CAISEPLGLNTEAFF	TGTGCCATCAGTGAGCCCCTGGGGCTAAACACTGAAGCTTTCTTT
TRBV12-3/TRBV12-4	-	-	TRBJ2-1	CASIRPGVNEQFF	TGTGCCAGCATCAGACCGGGGGTCAATGAGCAGTTCTTC
TRBV2	-	-	TRBJ1-2	CARRSGEGHGYTF	TGTGCCAGACGCAGTGGGGAAGGGCATGGCTACACCTTC
TRBV28	-	-	TRBJ2-3	CASSMSGMHLIDTQYF	TGTGCCAGCAGTATGTCGGGGATGCACTTAATAGATACGCAGTATTTT
TRBV24-1	-	TRBD1	TRBJ2-1	CATSDPGTGGDEQFF	TGTGCCACCAGTGATCCCGGGACAGGGGGCGATGAGCAGTTCTTC
TRBV7-3	-	-	TRBJ1-1	CASSPTGPGREAFF	TGTGCCAGCAGCCCAACGGGCCCAGGGAGGGAAGCTTTCTTT
TRBV28	-	TRBD2	TRBJ2-7	CASSLGTTTYEQYF	TGTGCCAGCAGTTTAGGGACTACGACCTACGAGCAGTACTTC
TRBV7-9	few	TRBD2	TRBJ2-7	CASSPSPGTRIGGHEQYF	TGTGCCAGCAGCCCCAGTCCCGGGACTAGAATTGGCGGTCACGAGCAGTACTTC
TRBV5-5	-	-	TRBJ1-2	CASSRGGNYGYTF	TGTGCCAGCAGCCGAGGGGGTAACTATGGCTACACCTTC
TRBV6-2/TRBV6-3	-	-	TRBJ1-5	CASSYRGNQPQHF	TGTGCCAGCAGTTACAGAGGAAATCAGCCCCAGCATTTT
TRBV28	-	TRBD1	TRBJ2-5	CASSHTAGTGDPETQYF	TGTGCCAGCAGTCACACAGCCGGGACAGGGGACCCGGAGACCCAGTACTTC
TRBV10-3	once	TRBD2	TRBJ2-7	CATTSGGPDEQYF	TGTGCCACTACTAGCGGGGGTCCGGACGAGCAGTACTTC
TRBV19	-	TRBD1	TRBJ1-2	CASRQGAVGYTF	TGTGCCAGTAGACAGGGGGCGGTCGGCTACACCTTC
TRBV6-2/TRBV6-3	-	-	TRBJ2-5	CASSLASARYQETQYF	TGTGCCAGCAGTTTGGCGAGTGCCAGGTACCAAGAGACCCAGTACTTC
TRBV6-6	-	-	TRBJ1-3	CASSQDGDTIYF	TGTGCCAGCAGCCAGGACGGGGACACCATATATTTT
TRBV5-5	-	TRBD1	TRBJ2-6	CASIGGTGGVAGANVLTF	TGTGCCAGCATCGGGGGGACAGGGGGCGTTGCTGGGGCCAACGTCCTGACTTTC
TRBV10-1	-	-	TRBJ2-7	CASSGGQPHVGEQYF	TGCGCCAGCAGTGGTGGACAGCCCCACGTCGGAGAGCAGTACTTC
TRBV6-5	-	TRBD1	TRBJ1-4	CASQPGQGLEKLFF	TGTGCCAGCCAGCCGGGACAGGGGCTTGAAAAACTGTTTTTT
TRBV27	-	TRBD1	TRBJ1-2	CASSPDREAGYTF	TGTGCCAGCAGTCCGGACAGGGAAGCTGGCTACACCTTC
TRBV7-2	-	-	TRBJ2-7	CASSWGSYEQYF	TGTGCCAGCAGCTGGGGCTCCTACGAGCAGTACTTC
TRBV6-5	-	-	TRBJ2-1	CASSPEGFSYNEQFF	TGTGCCAGCTCCCCGGAGGGATTCTCCTACAATGAGCAGTTCTTC
TRBV28	-	-	TRBJ1-3	CASSLARVARNTIYF	TGTGCCAGCAGTTTAGCCCGGGTAGCCAGAAACACCATATATTTT
TRBV18	-	-	TRBJ1-5	CASSPQKGLNNQPQHF	TGTGCCAGCTCACCACAAAAAGGACTAAACAATCAGCCCCAGCATTTT
TRBV9	-	TRBD1	TRBJ2-1	CASSVMDRGSNEQFF	TGTGCCAGCAGCGTCATGGACAGGGGGTCGAATGAGCAGTTCTTC
TRBV27	-	-	TRBJ2-2	CASSPTATGELFF	TGTGCCAGCAGTCCAACAGCTACCGGGGAGCTGTTTTTT
TRBV7-9	once	TRBD2	TRBJ2-7	CASSSIAGGKPYEQYF	TGTGCCAGCAGCTCGATAGCGGGAGGGAAACCATACGAGCAGTACTTC
TRBV6-5	once	TRBD1	TRBJ1-2	CASSSGTANNYGYTF	TGTGCCAGCAGTTCCGGGACAGCTAACAACTATGGCTACACCTTC
TRBV5-1	-	TRBD2	TRBJ2-2	CASSLGMASGGPRTGELFF	TGCGCCAGCAGCCTTGGGATGGCTAGCGGGGGGCCGAGGACCGGGGAGCTGTTTTTT
TRBV9	once	-	TRBJ2-2	CASSSTNTGELFF	TGTGCCAGCAGCTCTACGAACACCGGGGAGCTGTTTTTT
TRBV6-5	-	-	TRBJ2-3	CASSYSTASTDTQYF	TGTGCCAGCAGTTACTCGACAGCTTCCACAGATACGCAGTATTTT
TRBV13	-	-	TRBJ2-2	CASSLEAPNTGELFF	TGTGCCAGCAGCTTAGAGGCCCCGAACACCGGGGAGCTGTTTTTT
TRBV7-7	-	-	TRBJ2-1	CASSFGGPDNEQFF	TGTGCCAGCAGTTTCGGGGGGCCGGACAATGAGCAGTTCTTC
TRBV7-8	-	-	TRBJ1-3	CASSPPGGPLGNTIYF	TGTGCCAGCAGCCCCCCCGGCGGGCCACTTGGAAACACCATATATTTT
TRBV3-1/TRBV3-2	-	TRBD1	TRBJ2-7	CASSQDSGTGVGEQYF	TGTGCCAGCAGCCAAGACTCCGGGACAGGGGTTGGCGAGCAGTACTTC
TRBV3-1/TRBV3-2	-	TRBD2	TRBJ2-1	CASSRSGVGEQFF	TGTGCCAGCAGCCGTAGCGGGGTTGGTGAGCAGTTCTTC
TRBV28	-	-	TRBJ2-5	CAGSRGTAAQETQYF	TGTGCGGGCAGCCGTGGGACTGCAGCACAAGAGACCCAGTACTTC
TRBV7-8	-	-	TRBJ2-3	CASGSPPSDTQYF	TGTGCCAGCGGTAGCCCCCCCTCAGATACGCAGTATTTT
TRBV19	once	-	TRBJ2-3	CASTPGPGTDTQYF	TGTGCCAGTACCCCGGGCCCTGGCACAGATACGCAGTATTTT
TRBV10-3	-	-	TRBJ2-7	CAISEGPKTTLGAEQYF	TGTGCCATCAGTGAGGGCCCCAAGACGACTCTTGGGGCCGAGCAGTACTTC
TRBV28	-	TRBD1	TRBJ2-2	CASSPGTGGIANTGELFF	TGTGCCAGCAGCCCCGGGACAGGGGGCATTGCGAACACCGGGGAGCTGTTTTTT
TRBV28	-	-	TRBJ1-5	CASSLNSGTINQPQHF	TGTGCCAGCAGTTTGAACTCTGGGACAATCAATCAGCCCCAGCATTTT
TRBV7-9	-	-	TRBJ2-3	CASSLGTAPTDTQYF	TGTGCCAGCAGCTTAGGGACGGCGCCGACAGATACGCAGTATTTT